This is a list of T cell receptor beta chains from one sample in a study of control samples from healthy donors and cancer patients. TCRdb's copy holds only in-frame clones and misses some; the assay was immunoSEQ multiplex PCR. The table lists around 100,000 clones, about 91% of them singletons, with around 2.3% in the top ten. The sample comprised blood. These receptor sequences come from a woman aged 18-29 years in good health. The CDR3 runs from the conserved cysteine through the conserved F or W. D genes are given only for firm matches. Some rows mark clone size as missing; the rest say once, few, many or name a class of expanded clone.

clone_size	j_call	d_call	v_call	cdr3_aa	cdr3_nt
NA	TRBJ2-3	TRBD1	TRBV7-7	CASSLGQGPTDTQYF	TGTGCCAGCAGCTTAGGACAGGGGCCCACAGATACGCAGTATTTT
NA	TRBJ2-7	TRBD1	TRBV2	CASSSRGYEQYF	TGTGCCAGCAGTTCCAGGGGGTACGAGCAGTACTTC
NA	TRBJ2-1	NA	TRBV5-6	CASSSWTDYNEQFF	TGTGCCAGCAGCTCTTGGACGGACTACAATGAGCAGTTCTTC
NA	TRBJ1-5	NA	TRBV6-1	CASSETQYPNQPQHF	TGTGCCAGCAGTGAAACACAGTACCCGAATCAGCCCCAGCATTTT
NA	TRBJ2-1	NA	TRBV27	CASFTRYNEQFF	TGTGCCAGCTTCACGAGGTACAATGAGCAGTTCTTC
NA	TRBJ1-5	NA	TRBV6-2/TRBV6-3	CASSYLGAQVSNQPQHF	TGTGCCAGCAGTTACCTCGGGGCGCAGGTTAGCAATCAGCCCCAGCATTTT
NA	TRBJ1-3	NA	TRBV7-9	CASSLDVGQSSGNTIYF	TGTGCCAGCAGCTTAGATGTAGGGCAGAGCTCTGGAAACACCATATATTTT
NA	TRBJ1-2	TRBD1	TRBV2	CASSGGAGDGYTF	TGTGCCAGCTCAGGGGGCGCCGGGGATGGCTACACCTTC
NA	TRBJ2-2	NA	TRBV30	CAFRAATGELFF	TGTGCCTTCCGGGCGGCCACCGGGGAGCTGTTTTTT
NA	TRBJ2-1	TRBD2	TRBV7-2	CASSLTSGRNEQFF	TGTGCCAGCAGCCTGACTAGCGGGAGAAATGAGCAGTTCTTC
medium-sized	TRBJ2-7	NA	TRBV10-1	CASSESEQYF	TGCGCCAGCAGTGAATCCGAGCAGTACTTC
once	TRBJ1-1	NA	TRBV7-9	CASSFQGNTEAFF	TGTGCCAGCAGCTTTCAGGGGAACACTGAAGCTTTCTTT
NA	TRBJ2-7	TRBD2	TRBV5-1	CASSLSGVSSYEQYF	TGCGCCAGCAGCTTAAGCGGGGTCTCCTCCTACGAGCAGTACTTC
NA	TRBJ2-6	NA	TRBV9	CASSLQSSGANVLTF	TGTGCCAGCAGCCTTCAGAGCTCTGGGGCCAACGTCCTGACTTTC
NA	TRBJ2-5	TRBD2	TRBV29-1	CSVGTSGRGETQYF	TGCAGCGTCGGGACTAGCGGGAGAGGAGAGACCCAGTACTTC
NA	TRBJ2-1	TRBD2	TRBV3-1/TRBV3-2	CASSQTGLAHPNEQFF	TGTGCCAGCAGCCAAACCGGACTAGCTCACCCCAATGAGCAGTTCTTC
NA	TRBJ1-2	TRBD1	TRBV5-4	CASSGRTGGAYGYTF	TGTGCCAGCAGCGGACGGACAGGGGGAGCCTATGGCTACACCTTC
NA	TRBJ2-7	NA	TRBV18	CASSPTGGEQYF	TGTGCCAGCTCACCCACAGGTGGCGAGCAGTACTTC
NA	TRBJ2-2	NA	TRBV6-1	CASSEWRPFNTGELFF	TGTGCCAGCAGTGAATGGAGACCATTTAACACCGGGGAGCTGTTTTTT
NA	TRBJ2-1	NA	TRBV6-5	CASSYLAGPYNEQFF	TGTGCCAGCAGTTATTTGGCAGGACCATACAATGAGCAGTTCTTC
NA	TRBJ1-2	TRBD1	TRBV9	CASSPWDREGRGYTF	TGTGCCAGCAGCCCGTGGGACAGGGAGGGTCGGGGCTACACCTTC
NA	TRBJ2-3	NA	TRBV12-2	CASRLQTEITSGRAADTQYF	TGTGCAAGTCGCTTACAAACGGAAATTACTAGCGGGAGGGCTGCAGATACGCAGTATTTT
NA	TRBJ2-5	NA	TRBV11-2	CASSLGETQYF	TGTGCCAGCAGCTTAGGGGAGACCCAGTACTTC
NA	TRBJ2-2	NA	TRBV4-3	CASSQPPGPNTGELFF	TGCGCCAGCAGCCAACCTCCGGGACCGAACACCGGGGAGCTGTTTTTT
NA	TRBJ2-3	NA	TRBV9	CASSGIVAGGDTQYF	TGTGCCAGCAGCGGAATTGTAGCCGGTGGAGATACGCAGTATTTT
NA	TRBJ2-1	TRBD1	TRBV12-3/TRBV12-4	CASSLHRGNEQFF	TGTGCCAGCAGTTTACACAGGGGTAATGAGCAGTTCTTC
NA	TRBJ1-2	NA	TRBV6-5	CASLGSRGHYGYTF	TGTGCCAGCCTGGGTAGCCGGGGACACTATGGCTACACCTTC
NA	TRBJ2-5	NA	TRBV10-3	CAISGSTETQYF	TGTGCCATCTCAGGGAGTACGGAGACCCAGTACTTC
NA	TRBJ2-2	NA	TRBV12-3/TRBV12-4	CASSFVGAGELFF	TGTGCCAGCAGTTTTGTAGGCGCAGGGGAGCTGTTTTTT
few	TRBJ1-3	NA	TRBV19	CASSIMVPGDRSGNTIYF	TGTGCCAGTAGTATAATGGTTCCGGGGGACCGCTCTGGAAACACCATATATTTT
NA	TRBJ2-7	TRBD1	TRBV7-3	CASSLGQARLAEQYF	TGTGCCAGCAGCTTAGGACAGGCTCGATTGGCCGAGCAGTACTTC
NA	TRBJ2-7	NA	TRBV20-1	CSARDSYEQYF	TGCAGTGCTAGGGACTCCTACGAGCAGTACTTC
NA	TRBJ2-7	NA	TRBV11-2	CASSYLILYEQYF	TGTGCCAGCAGCTACCTGATCTTGTACGAGCAGTACTTC
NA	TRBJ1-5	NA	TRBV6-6	CASSGAPNQPQHF	TGTGCCAGCAGTGGAGCGCCGAATCAGCCCCAGCATTTT
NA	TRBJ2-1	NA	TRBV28	CASSLGEIEGVVYNEQFF	TGTGCCAGCAGTTTAGGGGAAATAGAAGGGGTGGTATACAATGAGCAGTTCTTC
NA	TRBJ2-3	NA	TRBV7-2	CASSLRGPSTDTQYF	TGTGCCAGCAGCTTAAGGGGCCCTAGCACAGATACGCAGTATTTT
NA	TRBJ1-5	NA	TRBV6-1	CASSEAGGVDQPQHF	TGTGCCAGCAGTGAAGCAGGAGGGGTGGATCAGCCCCAGCATTTT